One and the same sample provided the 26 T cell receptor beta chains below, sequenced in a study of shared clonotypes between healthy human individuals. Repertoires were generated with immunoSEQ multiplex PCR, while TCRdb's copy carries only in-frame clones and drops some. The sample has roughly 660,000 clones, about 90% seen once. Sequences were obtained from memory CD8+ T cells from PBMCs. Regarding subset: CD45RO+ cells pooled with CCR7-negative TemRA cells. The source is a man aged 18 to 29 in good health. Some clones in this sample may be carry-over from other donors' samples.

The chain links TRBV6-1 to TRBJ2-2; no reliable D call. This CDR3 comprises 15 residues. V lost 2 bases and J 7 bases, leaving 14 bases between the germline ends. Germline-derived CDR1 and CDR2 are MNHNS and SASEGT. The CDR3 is CASSELKGSHGELFF. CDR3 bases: TGTGCCAGCAGTGAACTGAAAGGGTCCCACGGGGAGCTGTTTTTT.

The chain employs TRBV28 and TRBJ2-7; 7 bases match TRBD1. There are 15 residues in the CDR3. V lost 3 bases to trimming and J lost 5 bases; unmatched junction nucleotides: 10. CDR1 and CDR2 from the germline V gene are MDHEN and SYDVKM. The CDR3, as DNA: TGTGCCAGCAGTTTCCCCCCAGGGGGAAGTAACGAGCAGTACTTC. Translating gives CASSFPPGGSNEQYF.

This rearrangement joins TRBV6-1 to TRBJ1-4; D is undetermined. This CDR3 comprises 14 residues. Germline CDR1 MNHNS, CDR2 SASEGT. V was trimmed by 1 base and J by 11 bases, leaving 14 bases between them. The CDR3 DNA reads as TGTGCCAGCAGTGAAGTCCCTGCTGAGAATAAACTGTTTTTT. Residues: CASSEVPAENKLFF.

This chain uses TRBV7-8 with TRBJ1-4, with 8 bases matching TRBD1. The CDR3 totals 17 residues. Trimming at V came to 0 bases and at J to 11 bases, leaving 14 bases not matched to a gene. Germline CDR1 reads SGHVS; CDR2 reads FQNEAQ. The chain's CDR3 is CASSLAGQAAIPRKLFF. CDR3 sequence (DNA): TGTGCCAGCAGCTTAGCGGGACAGGCGGCAATTCCTCGGAAACTGTTTTTT.

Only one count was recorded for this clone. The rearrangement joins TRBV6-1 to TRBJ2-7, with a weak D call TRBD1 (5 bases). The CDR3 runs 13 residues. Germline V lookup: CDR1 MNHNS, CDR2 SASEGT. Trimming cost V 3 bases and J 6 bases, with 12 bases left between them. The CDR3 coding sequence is TGTGCCAGCAGTGACAGGGCCCTCGGCGAGCAGTACTTC. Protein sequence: CASSDRALGEQYF.

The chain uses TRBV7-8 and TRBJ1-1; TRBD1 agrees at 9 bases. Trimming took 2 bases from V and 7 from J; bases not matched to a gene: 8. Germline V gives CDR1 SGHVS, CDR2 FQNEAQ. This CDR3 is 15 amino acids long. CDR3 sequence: CASSLLEQGAGEAFF. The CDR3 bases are TGTGCCAGCAGCTTATTGGAACAGGGGGCGGGTGAAGCTTTCTTT.

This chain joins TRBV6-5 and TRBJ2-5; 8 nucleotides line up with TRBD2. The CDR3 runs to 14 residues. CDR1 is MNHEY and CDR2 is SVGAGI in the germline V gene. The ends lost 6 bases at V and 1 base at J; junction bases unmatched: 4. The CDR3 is CASRGSGSQETQYF. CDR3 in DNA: TGTGCCAGCAGGGGCAGCGGGAGCCAAGAGACCCAGTACTTC.

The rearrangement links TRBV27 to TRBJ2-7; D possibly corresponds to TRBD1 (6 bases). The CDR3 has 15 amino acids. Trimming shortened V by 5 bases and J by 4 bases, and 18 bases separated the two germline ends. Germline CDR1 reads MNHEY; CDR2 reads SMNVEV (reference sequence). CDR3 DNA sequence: TGTGCCAGCAGTAGGGAACAGGGACCTTTTTACGAGCAGTACTTC. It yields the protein CASSREQGPFYEQYF.

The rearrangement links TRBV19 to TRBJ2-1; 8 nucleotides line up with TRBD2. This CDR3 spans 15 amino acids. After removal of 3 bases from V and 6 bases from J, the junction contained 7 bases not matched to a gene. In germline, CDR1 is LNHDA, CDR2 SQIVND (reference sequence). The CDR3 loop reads CASSIILAGLNEQFF. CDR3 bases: TGTGCCAGTAGTATCATCCTAGCGGGCCTCAATGAGCAGTTCTTC.

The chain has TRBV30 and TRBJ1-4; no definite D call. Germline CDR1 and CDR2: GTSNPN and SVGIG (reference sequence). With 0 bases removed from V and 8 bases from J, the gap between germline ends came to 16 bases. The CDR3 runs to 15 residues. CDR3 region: CAWSVFLGWSEKLFF. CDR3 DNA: TGTGCCTGGAGTGTATTCCTGGGCTGGTCGGAAAAACTGTTTTTT.

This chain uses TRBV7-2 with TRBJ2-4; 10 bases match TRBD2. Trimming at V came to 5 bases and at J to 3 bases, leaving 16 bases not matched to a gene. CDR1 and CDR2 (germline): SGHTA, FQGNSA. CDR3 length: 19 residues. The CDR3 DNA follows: TGTGCCAGCAGCGCATATCTAGCGGGAGTCGTGGTAGACAAAAACATTCAGTACTTC. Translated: CASSAYLAGVVVDKNIQYF.

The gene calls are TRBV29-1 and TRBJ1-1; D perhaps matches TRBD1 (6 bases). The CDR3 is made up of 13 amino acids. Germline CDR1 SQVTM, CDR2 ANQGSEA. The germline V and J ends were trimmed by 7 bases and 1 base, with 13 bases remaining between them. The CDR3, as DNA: TGCAGCGCTGTACAGGGCTCGAACACTGAAGCTTTCTTT. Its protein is CSAVQGSNTEAFF.

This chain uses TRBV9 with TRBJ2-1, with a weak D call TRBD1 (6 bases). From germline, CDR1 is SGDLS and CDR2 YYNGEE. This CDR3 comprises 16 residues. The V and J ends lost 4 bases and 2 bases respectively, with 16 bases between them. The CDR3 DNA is TGTGCCAGCAGCCTCCTACTAGGGGGACCCTACAATGAGCAGTTCTTC. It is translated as CASSLLLGGPYNEQFF.

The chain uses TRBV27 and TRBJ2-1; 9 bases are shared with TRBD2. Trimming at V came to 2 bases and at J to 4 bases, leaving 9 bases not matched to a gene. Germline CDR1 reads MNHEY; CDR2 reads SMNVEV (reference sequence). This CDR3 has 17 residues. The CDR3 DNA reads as TGTGCCAGCAGTTTAATACGGGGACTAGCAGATTACAATGAGCAGTTCTTC. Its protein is CASSLIRGLADYNEQFF.

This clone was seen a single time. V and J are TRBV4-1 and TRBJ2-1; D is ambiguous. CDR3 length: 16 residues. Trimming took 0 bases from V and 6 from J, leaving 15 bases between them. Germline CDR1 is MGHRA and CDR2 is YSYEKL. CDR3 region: CASSQDRFSAPNEQFF. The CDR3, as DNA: TGCGCCAGCAGCCAAGATAGGTTTTCCGCTCCCAATGAGCAGTTCTTC.

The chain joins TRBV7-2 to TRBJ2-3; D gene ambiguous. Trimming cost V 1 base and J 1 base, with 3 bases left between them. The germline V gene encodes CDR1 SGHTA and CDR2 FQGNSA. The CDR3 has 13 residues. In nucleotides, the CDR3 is TGTGCCAGCAGCTTAGGGGGCACAGATACGCAGTATTTT. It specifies CASSLGGTDTQYF.

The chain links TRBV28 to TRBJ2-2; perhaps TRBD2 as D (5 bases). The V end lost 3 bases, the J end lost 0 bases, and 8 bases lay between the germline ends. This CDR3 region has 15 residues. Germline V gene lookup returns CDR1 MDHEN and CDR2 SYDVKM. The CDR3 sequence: CASSFSGANTGELFF. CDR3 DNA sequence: TGTGCCAGCAGTTTCAGCGGAGCGAACACCGGGGAGCTGTTTTTT.

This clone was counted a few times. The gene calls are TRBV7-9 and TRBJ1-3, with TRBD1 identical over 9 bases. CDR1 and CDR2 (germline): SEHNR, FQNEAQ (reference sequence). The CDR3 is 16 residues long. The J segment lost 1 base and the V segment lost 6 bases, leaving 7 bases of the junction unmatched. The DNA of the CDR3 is TGTGCCAGCAGAACGGGACAGGGTTTATCTGGAAACACCATATATTTT. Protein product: CASRTGQGLSGNTIYF.

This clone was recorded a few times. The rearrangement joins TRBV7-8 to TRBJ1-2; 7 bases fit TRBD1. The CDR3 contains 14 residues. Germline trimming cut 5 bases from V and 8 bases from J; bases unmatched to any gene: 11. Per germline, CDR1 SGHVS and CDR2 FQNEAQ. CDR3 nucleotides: TGTGCCAGCAGCGCCGACAGGGAAATGGGCGGCTACACCTTC. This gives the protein CASSADREMGGYTF.

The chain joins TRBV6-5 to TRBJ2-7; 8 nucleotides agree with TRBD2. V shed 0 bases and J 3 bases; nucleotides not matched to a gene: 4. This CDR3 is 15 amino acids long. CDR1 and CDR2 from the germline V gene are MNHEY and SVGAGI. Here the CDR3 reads CASSYSKLAVYEQYF. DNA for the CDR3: TGTGCCAGCAGTTACTCGAAACTAGCGGTCTACGAGCAGTACTTC.

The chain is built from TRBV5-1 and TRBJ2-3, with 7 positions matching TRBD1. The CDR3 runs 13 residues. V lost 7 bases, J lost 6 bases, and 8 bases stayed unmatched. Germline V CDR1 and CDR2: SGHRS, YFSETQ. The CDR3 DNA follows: TGCGCCAGCTTCGGGACAGTGGGGGATACGCAGTATTTT. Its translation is CASFGTVGDTQYF.

The CDR3 here is CASSLVNMNTEAFF. The CDR3 DNA reads as TGTGCCAGCAGCTTAGTTAATATGAACACTGAAGCTTTCTTT. The rearrangement links TRBV11-2 to TRBJ1-1, with unresolved D. CDR1 is SGHAT and CDR2 is FQNNGV in the germline V gene. Trimming stripped 1 base from V and 0 bases from J, with 6 bases between. The CDR3 has 14 residues.

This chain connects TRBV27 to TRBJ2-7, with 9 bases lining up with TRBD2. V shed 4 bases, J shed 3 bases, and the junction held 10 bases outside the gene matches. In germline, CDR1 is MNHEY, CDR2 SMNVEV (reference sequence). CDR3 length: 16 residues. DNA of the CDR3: TGTGCCAGCAGTTCTCCTCCGACTAGCGGCCTCTACGAGCAGTACTTC. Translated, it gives CASSSPPTSGLYEQYF.

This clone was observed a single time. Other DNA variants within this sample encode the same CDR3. The CDR3 region has the DNA TGTGCCAGCAGTCAAGGCTACGAGCAGTACTTC. Translated: CASSQGYEQYF. The chain uses TRBV27 and TRBJ2-7; no clear D gene. V shed 5 bases and J shed 3 bases, with 5 bases lying between them. This CDR3 has 11 residues. Germline assignment: CDR1 MNHEY and CDR2 SMNVEV (reference sequence).

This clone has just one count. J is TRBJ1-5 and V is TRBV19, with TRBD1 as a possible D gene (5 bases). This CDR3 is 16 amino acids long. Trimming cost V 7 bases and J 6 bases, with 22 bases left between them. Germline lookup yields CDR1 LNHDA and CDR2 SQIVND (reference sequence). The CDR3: CASTPGGYWGVQPQHF. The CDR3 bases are TGTGCCAGTACCCCGGGAGGTTATTGGGGGGTTCAGCCCCAGCATTTT. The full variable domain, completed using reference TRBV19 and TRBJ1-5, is DGGITQSPKYLFRKEGQNVTLSCEQNLNHDAMYWYRQDPGQGLRLIYYSQIVNDFQKGDIAEGYSVSREKKESFPLTVTSAQKNPTAFYLCASTPGGYWGVQPQHFGDGTRLSIL.

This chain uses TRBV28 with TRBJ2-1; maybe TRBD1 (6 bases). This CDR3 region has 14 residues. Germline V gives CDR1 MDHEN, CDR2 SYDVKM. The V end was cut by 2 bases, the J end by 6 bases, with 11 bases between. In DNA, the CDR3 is TGTGCCAGCAGTTTAGACAGCAGGGGCAATGAGCAGTTCTTC. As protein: CASSLDSRGNEQFF.